The text below deals with one T cell receptor beta chain. Its antigen is unidentified. The protocol was immunoSEQ multiplex PCR, while the TCRdb copy is restricted to in-frame clones and leaves out a portion. This table holds some 120,000 clones, 90% to 95% found once. The entry originates in a study of T cell responses to AZD1222 COVID-19 vaccine. Study results and caveats: Among those given AZD1222, only six or seven were seropositive at baseline.

The receptor was isolated from an adult in good health. The sequencing used peripheral blood, collected on day 0 of AZD1222 vaccination.

The CDR3 here is CASSYLVTGANVLTF. The CDR3, as DNA: TGTGCCAGCAGCTACCTAGTGACTGGGGCCAACGTCCTGACTTTC. V gene TRBV6-6 combines with J gene TRBJ2-6; D ambiguous. The CDR3 covers 15 residues. CDR1 is MNHNY and CDR2 is SVGAGI in the germline V gene (reference sequence). Trimming removed 6 bases at V and 2 bases at J, with 11 bases between.